The 4 T cell receptor beta chains listed next were all sequenced from one sample in a study of post-analysis software for immune sequencing data. Unique molecular identifiers featured in each of the TCR beta cDNA libraries. TCRdb passed the PCR reads through MiXCR, listing each CDR3 protein once. The table shows roughly 150,000 distinct CDR3 sequences, with under 40% occurring only once. This specimen consisted of blood, obtained after autologous hematopoietic stem cell transplantation. These receptors all come from a girl aged 5-17 years with multiple sclerosis.

This clonotype was picked up many times. J is TRBJ2-1 and V is TRBV7-6, with TRBD2 matching 7 bases. The CDR3 covers 14 residues. After removal of 0 bases from V and 9 bases from J, the junction contained 5 bases not matched to a gene. The germline V gene encodes CDR1 SGHVS and CDR2 FNYEAQ. The CDR3 protein is CASSLASWEGEQFF. The CDR3 DNA sequence: TGTGCCAGCAGCTTAGCCTCCTGGGAGGGTGAGCAGTTCTTC.

This clonotype was observed a handful of times. J is TRBJ1-2 and V is TRBV14, with 9 bases identical to TRBD1. V shed 4 bases and J 4 bases; nucleotides not matched to a gene: 10. The CDR3 extends over 16 amino acids. Germline V lookup: CDR1 SGHDN, CDR2 FVKESK. The CDR3 bases are TGTGCCAGCAGCCTAGCCGGGACAGGGTATGTCTATGGCTACACCTTC. Translated, it gives CASSLAGTGYVYGYTF.

With respect to this clonotype: The junction departs from germline at one end; a sequencing error may be responsible. The chain's CDR3 is CASRSGTSGLTDTEYF. The CDR3 nucleotides read TGTGCCAGCAGGTCCGGGACGAGCGGCCTAACAGATACGGAGTATTTT. V gene TRBV12-3 or TRBV12-4 combines with J gene TRBJ2-3, with D perhaps assigned TRBD1 or TRBD2 (5 bases each). The CDR3 extends over 16 amino acids.

This clonotype was seen more than once but under ten times. J is TRBJ2-1 and V is TRBV20-1, with 7 bases matching TRBD2. The trim removed 2 bases at V and 6 bases at J, leaving 7 bases unmatched. CDR1 and CDR2 (germline): DFQATT, SNEGSKA (reference sequence). This CDR3 spans 14 amino acids. In DNA form, the CDR3 reads TGCAGTGCTAGAAGACTAGCCGAGATCAATGAGCAGTTCTTC. Translating it yields CSARRLAEINEQFF.